This note documents a single T cell receptor (beta chain) sequence. Its specificity is not known. This sample was taken from a study of T cell responses to AZD1222 COVID-19 vaccine. Broader study findings: It was only after the peak T cell response that any repertoires were sampled.

The data were produced by immunoSEQ multiplex PCR, yet TCRdb's version contains in-frame clones alone and is incomplete. Here the sample spans around 83,000 clones, approximately 90% being singletons. Between the trimmed V and J ends, which lost 3 bases and 1 base, there was a span of 7 bases. The germline CDR1 and CDR2 sequences are MNHEY and SMNVEV (reference sequence). This CDR3 spans 14 amino acids. Second-dose schedules of about 4 or about 12 weeks were combined. The TCR sequence derives from an adult who received the AZD1222 COVID-19 vaccine. The chain is built from TRBV27 and TRBJ1-5, with a possible D match to TRBD1 (5 bases). The sample here was peripheral blood, taken 28 days after the second AZD1222 dose. The CDR3: CASSLGTSNQPQHF. The CDR3, as DNA: TGTGCCAGCAGTTTGGGGACCAGCAATCAGCCCCAGCATTTT.